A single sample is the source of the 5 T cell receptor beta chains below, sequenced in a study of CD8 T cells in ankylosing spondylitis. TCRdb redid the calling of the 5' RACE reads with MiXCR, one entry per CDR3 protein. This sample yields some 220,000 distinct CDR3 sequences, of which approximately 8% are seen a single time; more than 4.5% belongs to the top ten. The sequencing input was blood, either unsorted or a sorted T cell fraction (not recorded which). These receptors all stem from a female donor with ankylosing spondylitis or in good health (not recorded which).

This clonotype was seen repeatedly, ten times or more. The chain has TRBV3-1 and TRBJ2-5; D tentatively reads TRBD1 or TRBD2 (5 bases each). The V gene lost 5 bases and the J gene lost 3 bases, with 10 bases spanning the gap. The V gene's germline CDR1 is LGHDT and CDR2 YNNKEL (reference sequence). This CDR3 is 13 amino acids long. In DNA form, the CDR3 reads TGTGCCAGCAGCTCTGGGGGTGAAGAGACCCAGTACTTC. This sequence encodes CASSSGGEETQYF.

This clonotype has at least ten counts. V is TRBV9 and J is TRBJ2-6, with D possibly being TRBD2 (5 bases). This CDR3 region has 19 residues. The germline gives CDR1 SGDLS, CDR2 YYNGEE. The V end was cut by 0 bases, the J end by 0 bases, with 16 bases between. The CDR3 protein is CASSVGPGRDFSGANVLTF. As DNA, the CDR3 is TGTGCCAGCAGCGTAGGACCAGGACGGGATTTCTCTGGGGCCAACGTCCTGACTTTC. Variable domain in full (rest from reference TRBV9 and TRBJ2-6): DSGVTQTPKHLITATGQRVTLRCSPRSGDLSVYWYQQSLDQGLQFLIQYYNGEERAKGNILERFSAQQFPDLHSELNLSSLELGDSALYFCASSVGPGRDFSGANVLTFGAGSRLTVL.

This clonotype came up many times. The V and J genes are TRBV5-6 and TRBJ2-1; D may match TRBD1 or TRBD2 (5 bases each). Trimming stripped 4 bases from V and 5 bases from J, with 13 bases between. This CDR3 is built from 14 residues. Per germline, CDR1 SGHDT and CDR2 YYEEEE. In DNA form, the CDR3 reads TGTGCCAGCAGCGGGGGTGGGCACCACAATGAGCAGTTCTTC. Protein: CASSGGGHHNEQFF.

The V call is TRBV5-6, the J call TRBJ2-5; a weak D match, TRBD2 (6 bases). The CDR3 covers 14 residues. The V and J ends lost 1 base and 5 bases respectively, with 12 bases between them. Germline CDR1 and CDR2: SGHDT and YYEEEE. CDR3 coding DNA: TGTGCCAGCAGCTTGTCGGGGGATGGCGAGACCCAGTACTTC. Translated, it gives CASSLSGDGETQYF. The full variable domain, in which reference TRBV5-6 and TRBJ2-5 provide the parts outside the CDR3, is DAGVTQSPTHLIKTRGQQVTLRCSPKSGHDTVSWYQQALGQGPQFIFQYYEEEERQRGNFPDRFSGHQFPNYSSELNVNALLLGDSALYLCASSLSGDGETQYFGPGTRLLVL.

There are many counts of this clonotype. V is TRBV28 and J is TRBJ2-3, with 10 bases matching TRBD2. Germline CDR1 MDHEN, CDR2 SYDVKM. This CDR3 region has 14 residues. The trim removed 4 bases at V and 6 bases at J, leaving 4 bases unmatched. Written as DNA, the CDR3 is TGTGCCAGCAGTTGGACTAGCGGAAGGGATACGCAGTATTTT. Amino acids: CASSWTSGRDTQYF.